The table lists the clone carrying this TCR beta chain with a few counts. Its antigen is not known. This entry comes from a study of a mutant IDH1 vaccine in newly diagnosed glioma. Study-wide results and limits: Vaccination induced immune responses in over 85% of patients. Top peripheral T cell clonotype shifts appeared unrelated to pseudoprogression.

This table comes from immunoSEQ multiplex PCR, and its TCRdb copy is limited to in-frame clones, with some not included. The sample records some 70,000 clones, 79% being singletons. Time point here: baseline, week 1 (first vaccination visit). As for treatment: pre-vaccination baseline after standard-of-care therapy. Germline V CDR1 and CDR2: SEHNR, FQNEAQ (reference sequence). The CDR3 sequence is 14 residues long. Trimming removed 7 bases at V and 2 bases at J, with 14 bases between. The starting material was PBMCs, obtained from a glioma patient treated with radiotherapy, temozolomide or both. The V and J genes are TRBV7-9 and TRBJ1-2; tentative D call: TRBD1 (5 bases). This receptor was identified in a man in his fifties or sixties with glioma. In DNA, the CDR3 is TGTGCCAGCACCCCACGAGGGGAGAACTATGGCTACACCTTC. Protein product: CASTPRGENYGYTF.